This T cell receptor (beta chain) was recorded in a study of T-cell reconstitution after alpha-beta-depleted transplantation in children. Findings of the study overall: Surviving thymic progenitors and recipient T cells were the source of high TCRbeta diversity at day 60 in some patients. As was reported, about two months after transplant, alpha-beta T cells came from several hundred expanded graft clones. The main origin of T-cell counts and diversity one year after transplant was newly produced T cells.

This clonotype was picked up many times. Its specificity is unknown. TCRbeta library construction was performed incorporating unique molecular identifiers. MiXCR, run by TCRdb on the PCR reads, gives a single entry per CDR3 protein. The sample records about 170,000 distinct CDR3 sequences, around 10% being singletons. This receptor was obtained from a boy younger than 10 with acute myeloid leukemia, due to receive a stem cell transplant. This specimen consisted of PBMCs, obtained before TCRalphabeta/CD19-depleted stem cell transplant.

In nucleotides, the CDR3 is TGTGCCAGCAGCTTAGGAGTGTCCGGGGGAAACATTCAGTACTTC. It is translated as CASSLGVSGGNIQYF. The chain recombines TRBV7-9 with TRBJ2-4; TRBD2 is a possible D gene (6 bases). Germline loops: CDR1 SEHNR, CDR2 FQNEAQ (reference sequence). V was shortened by 1 base and J by 6 bases, with 13 bases between the two germline ends. The CDR3 extends over 15 amino acids.